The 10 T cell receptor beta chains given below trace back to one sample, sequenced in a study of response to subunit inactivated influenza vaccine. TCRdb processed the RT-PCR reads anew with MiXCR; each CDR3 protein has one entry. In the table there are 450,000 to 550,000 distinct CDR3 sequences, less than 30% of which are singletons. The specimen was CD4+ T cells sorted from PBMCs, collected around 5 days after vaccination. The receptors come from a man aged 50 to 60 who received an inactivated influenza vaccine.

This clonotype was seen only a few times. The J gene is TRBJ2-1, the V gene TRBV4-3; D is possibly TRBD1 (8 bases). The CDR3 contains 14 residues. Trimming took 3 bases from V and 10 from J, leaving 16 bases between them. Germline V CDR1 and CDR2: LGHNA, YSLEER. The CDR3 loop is CASSHDTGGGEQFF. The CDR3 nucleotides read TGCGCCAGCAGCCACGACACAGGGGGAGGGGAGCAGTTCTTC.

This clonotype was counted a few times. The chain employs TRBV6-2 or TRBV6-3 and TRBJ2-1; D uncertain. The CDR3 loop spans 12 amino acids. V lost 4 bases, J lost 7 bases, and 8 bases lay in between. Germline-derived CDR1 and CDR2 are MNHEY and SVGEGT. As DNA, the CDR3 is TGTGCCAGCAGTTTCCTCTGGAATGAGCAGTTCTTC. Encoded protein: CASSFLWNEQFF.

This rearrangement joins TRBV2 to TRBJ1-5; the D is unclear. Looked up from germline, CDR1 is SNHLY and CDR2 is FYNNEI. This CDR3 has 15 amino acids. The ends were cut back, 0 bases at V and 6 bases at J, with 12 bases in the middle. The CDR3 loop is CASSEAVRAGQPQHF. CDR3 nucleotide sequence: TGTGCCAGCAGTGAAGCGGTAAGGGCCGGTCAGCCCCAGCATTTT.

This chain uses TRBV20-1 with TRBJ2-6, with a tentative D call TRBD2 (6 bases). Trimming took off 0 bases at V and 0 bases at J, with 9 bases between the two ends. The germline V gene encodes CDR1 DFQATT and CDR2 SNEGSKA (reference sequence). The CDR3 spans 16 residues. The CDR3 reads CSARDQGGSGANVLTF. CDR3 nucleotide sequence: TGCAGTGCTAGAGATCAGGGAGGCTCTGGGGCCAACGTCCTGACTTTC.

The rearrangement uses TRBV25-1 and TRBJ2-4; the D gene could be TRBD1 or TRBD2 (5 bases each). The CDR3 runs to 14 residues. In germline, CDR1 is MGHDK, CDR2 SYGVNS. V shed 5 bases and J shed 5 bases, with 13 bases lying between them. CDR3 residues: CASSTPGRQNIQYF. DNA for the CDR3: TGTGCCAGCAGTACACCGGGACGCCAAAACATTCAGTACTTC. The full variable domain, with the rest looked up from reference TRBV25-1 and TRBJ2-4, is EADIYQTPRYLVIGTGKKITLECSQTMGHDKMYWYQQDPGMELHLIHYSYGVNSTEKGDLSSESTVSRIRTEHFPLTLESARPSHTSQYLCASSTPGRQNIQYFGAGTRLSVL.

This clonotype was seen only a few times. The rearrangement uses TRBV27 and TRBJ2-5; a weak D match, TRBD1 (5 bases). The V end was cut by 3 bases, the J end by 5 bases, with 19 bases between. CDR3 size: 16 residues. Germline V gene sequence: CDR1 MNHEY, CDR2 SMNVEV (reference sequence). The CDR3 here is CASSFPSQGREETQYF. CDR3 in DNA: TGTGCCAGCAGTTTCCCCTCGCAGGGCCGCGAGGAGACCCAGTACTTC.

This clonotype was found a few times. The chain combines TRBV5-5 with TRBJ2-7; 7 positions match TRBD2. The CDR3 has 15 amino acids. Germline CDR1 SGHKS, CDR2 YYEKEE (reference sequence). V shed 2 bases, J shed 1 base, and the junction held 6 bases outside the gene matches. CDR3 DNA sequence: TGTGCCAGCAGCTTTCGTCGGCGGGAGTCCTACGAGCAGTACTTC. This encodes CASSFRRRESYEQYF.

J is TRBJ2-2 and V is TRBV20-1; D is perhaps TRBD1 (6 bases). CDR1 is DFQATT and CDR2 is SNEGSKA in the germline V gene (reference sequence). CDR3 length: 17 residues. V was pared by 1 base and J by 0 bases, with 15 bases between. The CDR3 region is CSARALQGSANTGELFF. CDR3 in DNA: TGCAGTGCTAGAGCCCTACAGGGATCAGCGAACACCGGGGAGCTGTTTTTT.

The CDR3 DNA reads as TGTGCCAGCAGTTACGATCTAGCGGGCTCCTACGAGCAGTACTTC. As protein: CASSYDLAGSYEQYF. This chain uses TRBV6-5 with TRBJ2-7; 8 nucleotides match TRBD2. The trim removed 2 bases at V and 0 bases at J, leaving 3 bases unmatched. The CDR3 totals 15 residues. The germline V gene encodes CDR1 MNHEY and CDR2 SVGAGI.

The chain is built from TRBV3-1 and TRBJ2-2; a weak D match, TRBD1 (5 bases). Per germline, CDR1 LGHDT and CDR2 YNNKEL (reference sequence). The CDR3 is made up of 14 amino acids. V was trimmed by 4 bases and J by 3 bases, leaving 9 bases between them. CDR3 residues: CASSPSRDTGELFF. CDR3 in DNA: TGTGCCAGCAGCCCCAGCAGGGACACCGGGGAGCTGTTTTTT.